A single sample is the source of the 6 T cell receptor beta chains below, sequenced in a study of Tregs in tolerant kidney transplant recipients (dated by TCRdb to the late 2010s). The transplants used related donors along with nonmyeloablative bone marrow transplantation, and in the human trials mixed chimerism was transient. Libraries were constructed by the immunoSEQ multiplex PCR assay. TCRdb obtained this table from immuneACCESS and retained in-frame rearrangements with V and J assigned. These tables miss some clones; where compared with another copy, unresolved V genes account for less than half of the shortfall, and the remainder is unexplained. In all, the sample holds approximately 47,000 clones, and about 92% of those were seen once. The ten largest clones add up to around 16% of the sample. The sequences come from CD8+ T cells from blood (PBMCs), collected 12 months after the transplant. The receptors derive from a human patient who received a combined kidney and bone marrow transplant. After a transplant, the donor of the graft may account for some T cells.

The V call is TRBV15, the J call TRBJ2-1, with 10 positions matching TRBD2. Per germline, CDR1 LNHNV and CDR2 YYDKDF (reference sequence). CDR3 length: 20 amino acids. J lost 0 bases, V lost 2 bases, and 13 bases had no gene match. CDR3 region: CATSRQPGLANLISYNEQFF. CDR3 nucleotide sequence: TGTGCCACCAGCAGACAACCGGGACTAGCGAATCTGATCTCCTACAATGAGCAGTTCTTC.

This rearrangement joins TRBV7-2 to TRBJ2-7, with 9 bases matching TRBD1. The CDR3 runs to 16 residues. In germline, CDR1 is SGHTA, CDR2 FQGNSA. Trimming removed 6 bases from V and 5 bases from J; junction bases left unmatched: 14. CDR3 coding DNA: TGTGCCAGCAGGTTACAAACAGGGGGCGCGGGTAACGAGCAGTACTTC. Translation gives CASRLQTGGAGNEQYF. Filled out from reference TRBV7-2 and TRBJ2-7, the complete variable domain reads GAGVSQSPSNKVTEKGKDVELRCDPISGHTALYWYRQSLGQGLEFLIYFQGNSAPDKSGLPSDRFSAERTGGSVSTLTIQRTQQEDSAVYLCASRLQTGGAGNEQYFGPGTRLTVT.

This rearrangement joins TRBV13 to TRBJ1-5; 8 bases align to TRBD1. CDR3 length: 17 residues. Germline V gene data show CDR1 as PRHDT and CDR2 as FYEKMQ (reference sequence). V lost 3 bases, J lost 1 base, and 8 bases stayed unmatched. CDR3 in amino acids: CASSFGQGLGSNQPQHF. For the CDR3, the DNA is TGTGCCAGCAGCTTCGGACAGGGCCTTGGGAGCAATCAGCCCCAGCATTTT.

The chain links TRBV7-9 to TRBJ1-2; 8 nucleotides line up with TRBD1. J lost 5 bases, V lost 5 bases, and 7 bases had no gene match. The germline V gene encodes CDR1 SEHNR and CDR2 FQNEAQ (reference sequence). This CDR3 comprises 14 residues. The CDR3 DNA follows: TGTGCCAGCAGCCCAACAGGGGGACTTTATGGCTACACCTTC. It yields the protein CASSPTGGLYGYTF.

This chain links TRBV15 with TRBJ2-7, with D possibly TRBD2 on 5 matching bases. The CDR3 consists of 15 residues. Looked up from germline, CDR1 is LNHNV and CDR2 is YYDKDF (reference sequence). Trimming shortened V by 1 base and J by 0 bases, and 10 bases separated the two germline ends. CDR3 nucleotide sequence: TGTGCCACCAGCAGAGCCAGTGGGAGCTCCTACGAGCAGTACTTC. As protein: CATSRASGSSYEQYF.

The chain combines TRBV11-3 with TRBJ2-7; 11 bases are a match to TRBD1. The V and J ends lost 2 bases and 4 bases, in that order; junction bases with no gene match: 4. Germline CDR1 SGHNT, CDR2 YENEEA. This CDR3 comprises 15 residues. The chain's CDR3 is CASSLMGDRGYEQYF. The CDR3 nucleotides are TGTGCCAGCAGCTTAATGGGGGACAGGGGGTACGAGCAGTACTTC.